This T cell receptor (beta chain) is from a study of regulatory T cells in long-lasting Graves disease. The germline V and J ends were trimmed by 4 bases and 6 bases, with 11 bases remaining between them. CDR1 and CDR2 (germline): SGHNT, YYREEE (reference sequence). CDR3 length equals 12 residues. As to time point: newly diagnosed GD, antithyroid drugs for less than 3 months. Making the TCR library involved RNA that had been extracted from PBMCs. A single count supports this clonotype. Researchers made TCR beta libraries by using iRepertoire HTBI primers and running Arm-PCR on CDR3 regions. Each CDR3 protein gets one entry after TCRdb re-called the multiplex PCR reads with MiXCR. This table has 600,000 to 650,000 distinct CDR3 sequences, less than 20% appearing once. Separately, the same data were catalogued under a study of T cells in Graves' hyperthyroidism and ophthalmopathy. As that report states: Most expanded thyroid clonotypes above 0.001 also appeared in blood.

This sequence originates from a woman under 40 with Graves disease. The sample consisted of peripheral blood mononuclear cells (PBMCs), taken at new diagnosis, from a patient treated with antithyroid drugs. The genes are TRBV5-4 and TRBJ2-7, with D unclear. CDR3 sequence (DNA): TGTGCCAGCAGCCTCCCCATCGGCGAGCAGTACTTC. The encoded protein is CASSLPIGEQYF.